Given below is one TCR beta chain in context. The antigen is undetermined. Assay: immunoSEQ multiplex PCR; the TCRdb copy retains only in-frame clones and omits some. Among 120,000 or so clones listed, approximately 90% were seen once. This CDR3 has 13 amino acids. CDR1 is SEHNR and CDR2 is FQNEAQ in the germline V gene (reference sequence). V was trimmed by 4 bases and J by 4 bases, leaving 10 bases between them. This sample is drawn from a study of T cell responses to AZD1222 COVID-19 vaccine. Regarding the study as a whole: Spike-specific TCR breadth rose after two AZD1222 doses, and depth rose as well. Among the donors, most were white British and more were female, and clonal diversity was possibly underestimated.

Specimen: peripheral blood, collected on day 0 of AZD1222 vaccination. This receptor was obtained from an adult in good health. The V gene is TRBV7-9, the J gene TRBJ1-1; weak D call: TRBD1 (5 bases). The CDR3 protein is CASSYGGSTEAFF. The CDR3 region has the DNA TGTGCCAGCAGCTACGGGGGGAGCACTGAAGCTTTCTTT. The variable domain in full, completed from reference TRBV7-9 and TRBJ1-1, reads DTGVSQNPRHKITKRGQNVTFRCDPISEHNRLYWYRQTLGQGPEFLTYFQNEAQLEKSRLLSDRFSAERPKGSFSTLEIQRTEQGDSAMYLCASSYGGSTEAFFGQGTRLTVV.